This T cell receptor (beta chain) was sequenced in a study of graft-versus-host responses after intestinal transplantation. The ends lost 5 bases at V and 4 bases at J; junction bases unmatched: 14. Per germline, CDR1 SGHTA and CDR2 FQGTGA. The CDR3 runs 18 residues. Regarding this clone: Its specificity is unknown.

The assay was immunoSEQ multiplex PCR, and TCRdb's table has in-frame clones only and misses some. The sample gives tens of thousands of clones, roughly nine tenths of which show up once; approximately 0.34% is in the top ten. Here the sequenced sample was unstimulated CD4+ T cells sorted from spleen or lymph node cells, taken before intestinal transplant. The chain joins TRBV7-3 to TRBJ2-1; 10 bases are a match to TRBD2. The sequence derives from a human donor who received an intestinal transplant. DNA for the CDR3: TGTGCCAGCAGCCCAAGGGGAGCGGGGGGGCGTAGTTACAATGAGCAGTTCTTC. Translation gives CASSPRGAGGRSYNEQFF. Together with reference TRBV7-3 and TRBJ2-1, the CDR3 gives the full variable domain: GAGVSQTPSNKVTEKGKYVELRCDPISGHTALYWYRQSLGQGPEFLIYFQGTGAADDSGLPNDRFFAVRPEGSVSTLKIQRTERGDSAVYLCASSPRGAGGRSYNEQFFGPGTRLTVL.